What follows describes a single T cell receptor beta chain. The antigen remains undetermined. The data stem from a study of T cells in Graves' hyperthyroidism and ophthalmopathy. A patient was excluded if there was uncontrolled infection, other autoimmune disease, pregnancy or lactation. Cells are PBMCs isolated from approximately 9.2 ml of fresh blood. Study findings and constraints: Ophthalmopathy got predicted by the model a median around 6.6 months before its onset. Most thyroid-expanded clonotypes above 0.001 were also found in blood.

There were TCR beta CDR3 regions amplified from RNA transcripts. The TCR CDR3 was amplified in a first-round RT-PCR using the HTBI primer set. MiXCR, run by TCRdb on the multiplex PCR reads, gives a single entry per CDR3 protein. The sample consists of approximately 620,000 distinct CDR3 sequences, 16% of them appearing once. The CDR3 covers 16 residues. Germline loops: CDR1 SGHAT, CDR2 FQNNGV. V gave up 2 bases and J gave up 6 bases; unmatched junction bases: 7. Sequenced sample: blood. The J gene is TRBJ2-2, the V gene TRBV11-2; 9 nucleotides match TRBD1. The TCR was taken from a woman between 35 and 50 years old with Graves' ophthalmopathy. CDR3 bases: TGTGCCAGCAGCTTACGTACAGGGGGCGACTCCGGGGAGCTGTTTTTT. Its translation is CASSLRTGGDSGELFF.